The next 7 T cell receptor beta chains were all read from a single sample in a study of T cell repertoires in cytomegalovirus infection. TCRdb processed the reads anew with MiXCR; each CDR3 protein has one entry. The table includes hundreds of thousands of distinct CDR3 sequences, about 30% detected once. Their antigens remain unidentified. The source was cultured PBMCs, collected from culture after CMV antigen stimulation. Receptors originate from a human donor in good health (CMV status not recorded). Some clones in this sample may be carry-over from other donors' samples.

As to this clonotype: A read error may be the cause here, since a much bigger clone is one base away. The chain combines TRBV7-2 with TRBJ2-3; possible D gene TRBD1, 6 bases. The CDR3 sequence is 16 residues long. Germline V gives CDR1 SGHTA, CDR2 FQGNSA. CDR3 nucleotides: TGTGCCAGCAGCCCCTGGACAGAAGCTAGCACAGGTACGCAGTATTTT. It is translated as CASSPWTEASTGTQYF.

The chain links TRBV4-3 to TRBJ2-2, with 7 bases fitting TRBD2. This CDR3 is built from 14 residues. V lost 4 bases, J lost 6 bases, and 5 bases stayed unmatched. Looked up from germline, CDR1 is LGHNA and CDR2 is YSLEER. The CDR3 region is CASSPTRGAGELFF. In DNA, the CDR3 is TGCGCCAGCAGCCCGACCCGGGGGGCCGGGGAGCTGTTTTTT.

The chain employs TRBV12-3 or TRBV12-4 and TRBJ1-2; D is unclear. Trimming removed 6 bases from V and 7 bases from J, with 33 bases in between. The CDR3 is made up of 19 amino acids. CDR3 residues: CASSPSRRITSSGGSGYTF. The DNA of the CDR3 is TGTGCCAGCAGCCCCAGTCGAAGAATCACATCCAGCGGAGGCTCTGGCTACACCTTC.

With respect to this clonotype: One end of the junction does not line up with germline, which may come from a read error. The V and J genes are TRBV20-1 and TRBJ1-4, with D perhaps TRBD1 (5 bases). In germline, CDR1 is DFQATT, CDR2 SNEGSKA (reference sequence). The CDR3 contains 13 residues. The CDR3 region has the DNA TGCAGTGCTATGGCAGGGACTATTGAAAAACTGTTTTTT. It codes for CSAMAGTIEKLFF.

CDR3 DNA sequence: TGCAGTGCTAGTGGCTGGCTGGACAGGGGCGATTACAATGAGCAGTTCTTC. Protein: CSASGWLDRGDYNEQFF. V gene TRBV20-1 combines with J gene TRBJ2-1; 9 bases agree with TRBD1. Per germline, CDR1 DFQATT and CDR2 SNEGSKA (reference sequence). The CDR3 has 17 amino acids. J gave up 4 bases and V 3 bases, and 13 bases lay outside the gene matches.

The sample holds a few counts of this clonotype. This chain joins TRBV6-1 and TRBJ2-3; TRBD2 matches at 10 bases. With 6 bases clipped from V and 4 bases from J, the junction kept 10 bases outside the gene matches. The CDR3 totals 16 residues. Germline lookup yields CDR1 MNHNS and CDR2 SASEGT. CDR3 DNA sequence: TGTGCCAGCAGCATTTATCTAGCGGGAGATCCAGATACGCAGTATTTT. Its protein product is CASSIYLAGDPDTQYF.

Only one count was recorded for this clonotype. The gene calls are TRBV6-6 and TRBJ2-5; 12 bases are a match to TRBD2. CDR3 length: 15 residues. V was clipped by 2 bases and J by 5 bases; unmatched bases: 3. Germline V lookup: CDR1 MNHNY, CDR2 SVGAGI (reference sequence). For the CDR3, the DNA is TGTGCCAGCAGTTACGGGACTAGCGGGCGGGAGACCCAGTACTTC. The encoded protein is CASSYGTSGRETQYF.